The text below deals with one T cell receptor beta chain. The data stem from a study of shared clonotypes between healthy human individuals. Method: immunoSEQ multiplex PCR; TCRdb's copy keeps in-frame clones and lacks some. Here the sample spans about 380,000 clones, around 96% being singletons. Input material: memory CD8+ T cells sorted from blood. Subset described: CD45RO+ cells pooled with CCR7-negative TemRA cells. This receptor was identified in a man younger than 45 in good health.

CDR3 nucleotide sequence: TGTGCCAGTAGTCCAGGGGGCTACGAGCAGTACTTC. Protein product: CASSPGGYEQYF. The genes are TRBV19 and TRBJ2-7; 7 bases match TRBD1. The CDR3 runs to 12 residues. Germline V CDR1 and CDR2: LNHDA, SQIVND (reference sequence). Unmatched junction bases numbered 1, after V lost 5 bases and J lost 3 bases.